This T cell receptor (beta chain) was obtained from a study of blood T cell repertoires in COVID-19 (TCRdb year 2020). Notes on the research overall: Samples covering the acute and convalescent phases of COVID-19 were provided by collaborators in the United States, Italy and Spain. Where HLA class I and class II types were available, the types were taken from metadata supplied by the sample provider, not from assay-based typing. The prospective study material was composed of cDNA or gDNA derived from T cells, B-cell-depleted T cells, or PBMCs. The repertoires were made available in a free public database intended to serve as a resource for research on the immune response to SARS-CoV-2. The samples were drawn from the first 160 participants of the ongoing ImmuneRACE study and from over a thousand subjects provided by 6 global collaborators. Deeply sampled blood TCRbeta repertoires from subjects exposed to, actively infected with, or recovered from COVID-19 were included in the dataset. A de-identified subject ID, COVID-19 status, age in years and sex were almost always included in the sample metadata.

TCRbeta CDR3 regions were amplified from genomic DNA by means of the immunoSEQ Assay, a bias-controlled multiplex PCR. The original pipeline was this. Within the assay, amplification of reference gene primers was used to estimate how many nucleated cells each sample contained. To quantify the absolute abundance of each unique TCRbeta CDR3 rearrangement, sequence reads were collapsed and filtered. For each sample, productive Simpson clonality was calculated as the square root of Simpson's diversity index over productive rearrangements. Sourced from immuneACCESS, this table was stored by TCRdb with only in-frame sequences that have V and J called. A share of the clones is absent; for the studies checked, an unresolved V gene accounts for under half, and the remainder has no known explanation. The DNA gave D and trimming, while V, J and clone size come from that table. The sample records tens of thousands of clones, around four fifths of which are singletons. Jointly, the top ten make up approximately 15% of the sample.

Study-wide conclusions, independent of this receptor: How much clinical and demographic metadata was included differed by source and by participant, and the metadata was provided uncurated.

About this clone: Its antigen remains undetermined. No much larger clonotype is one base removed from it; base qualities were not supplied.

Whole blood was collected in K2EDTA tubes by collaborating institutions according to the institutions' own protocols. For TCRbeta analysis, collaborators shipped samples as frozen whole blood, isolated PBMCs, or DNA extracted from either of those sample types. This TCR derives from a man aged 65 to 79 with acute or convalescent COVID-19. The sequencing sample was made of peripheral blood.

The nucleotide sequence reads TGTGCCAGCAGCGTAGAGGGGTCCTTGGGGACCGGGGAGCTGTTTTTT. It codes for CASSVEGSLGTGELFF. The chain uses TRBV9 and TRBJ2-2, and the D gene may be TRBD1, 5 bases matching. Trimming at the junction amounts to 0 bases on V and 5 bases on J, and the germline ends lie 14 bases apart. The germline V gene specifies SGDLS as CDR1 and YYNGEE as CDR2. The CDR3 holds 16 amino acids from the cysteine to the phenylalanine. Of all the DNA, just the CDR3 is kept, 48 bases in frame from base 1.